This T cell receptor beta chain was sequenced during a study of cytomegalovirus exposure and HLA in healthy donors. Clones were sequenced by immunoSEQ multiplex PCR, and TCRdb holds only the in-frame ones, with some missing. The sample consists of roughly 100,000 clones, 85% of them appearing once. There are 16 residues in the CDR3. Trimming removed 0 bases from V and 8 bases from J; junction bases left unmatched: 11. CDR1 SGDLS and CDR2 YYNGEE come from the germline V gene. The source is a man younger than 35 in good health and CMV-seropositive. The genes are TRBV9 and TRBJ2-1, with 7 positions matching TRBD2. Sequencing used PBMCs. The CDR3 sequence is CASSVEGTITPYEQFF. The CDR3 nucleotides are TGTGCCAGCAGCGTAGAGGGGACTATCACCCCATATGAGCAGTTCTTC.